The rows below give T cell receptor beta chains drawn from one sample of a study of cytomegalovirus exposure and HLA in healthy donors. Generated by immunoSEQ multiplex PCR, the TCRdb table keeps only in-frame clones and is missing some. The repertoire consists of 99,000 or so clones, with 60% to 85% occurring once and the leading ten covering 5.6%. Input material: PBMCs. The receptors were gathered from a male donor in good health and CMV-seronegative. Both conserved end residues are part of each CDR3. Where a row states a size, it is once, few, many or the class of an expanded clone; other rows omit it.

clone size: NA
V gene: TRBV4-2
J gene: TRBJ2-3
CDR3 protein: CASSQGGEGTDTQYF

clone size: few
V gene: TRBV29-1
J gene: TRBJ2-5
CDR3 protein: CSVELSQRDSPRETQYF

clone size: NA
V gene: TRBV5-1
J gene: TRBJ2-5
CDR3 protein: CASSPGQGQETQYF

clone size: NA
V gene: TRBV19
J gene: TRBJ1-2
CDR3 protein: CASSPQGKLGGYTF

clone size: NA
V gene: TRBV7-9
J gene: TRBJ1-4
CDR3 protein: CSSSFRGGGGNEKLFF

clone size: few
V gene: TRBV5-8
J gene: TRBJ1-5
CDR3 protein: CASGAGRRNQPQHF

clone size: NA
V gene: TRBV9
J gene: NA
CDR3 protein: CASSAASGNHEQYF

clone size: NA
V gene: TRBV7-9
J gene: TRBJ1-1
CDR3 protein: CASSRQPTEAFF

clone size: NA
V gene: TRBV4-3
J gene: TRBJ2-7
CDR3 protein: CASSQVRAGEQYF

clone size: few
V gene: TRBV6-1
J gene: TRBJ2-7
CDR3 protein: CASSAASGRGYEQYF

clone size: NA
V gene: TRBV2
J gene: TRBJ2-5
CDR3 protein: CASNGQGQETQYF

clone size: NA
V gene: TRBV5-1
J gene: TRBJ2-3
CDR3 protein: CASSLALGQGDTQYF

clone size: NA
V gene: TRBV19
J gene: TRBJ1-2
CDR3 protein: CASSSPGPVRYTF

clone size: once
V gene: TRBV28
J gene: TRBJ1-2
CDR3 protein: CASSSTRDRNYGYTF

clone size: NA
V gene: TRBV15
J gene: TRBJ2-7
CDR3 protein: CATSVGLAGGAYEQYF

clone size: NA
V gene: TRBV28
J gene: TRBJ1-2
CDR3 protein: CASSFQGAAYGYTF

clone size: NA
V gene: TRBV29-1
J gene: TRBJ1-1
CDR3 protein: CSVPPGQGAPEAFF

clone size: NA
V gene: TRBV11-3
J gene: TRBJ2-2
CDR3 protein: CASSPRGVVITGELFF

clone size: NA
V gene: TRBV4-3
J gene: TRBJ2-2
CDR3 protein: CASSQEVRTGGTGELFF

clone size: few
V gene: TRBV19
J gene: TRBJ2-2
CDR3 protein: CASSIDLGGPGAGELFF

clone size: NA
V gene: TRBV7-9
J gene: TRBJ2-5
CDR3 protein: CASSHRVEETQYF

clone size: NA
V gene: TRBV4-3
J gene: NA
CDR3 protein: CASSQAGTSTYEQYF

clone size: NA
V gene: TRBV28
J gene: TRBJ2-7
CDR3 protein: CASSLMGQHYEQYF

clone size: NA
V gene: TRBV12-5
J gene: TRBJ2-1
CDR3 protein: CASGPPIF

clone size: NA
V gene: TRBV25-1
J gene: TRBJ1-5
CDR3 protein: CASRGQGNQPQHF

clone size: NA
V gene: TRBV28
J gene: TRBJ2-1
CDR3 protein: CASSAGTSGRYEQFF

clone size: NA
V gene: TRBV6-5
J gene: TRBJ2-1
CDR3 protein: CASSTGTTTNEQFF

clone size: NA
V gene: TRBV7-7
J gene: TRBJ2-3
CDR3 protein: CASSATGDYTDTQYF

clone size: NA
V gene: TRBV30
J gene: TRBJ1-1
CDR3 protein: CAWETGDNTEAFF

clone size: once
V gene: TRBV2
J gene: TRBJ1-1
CDR3 protein: CASREQGSNTEAFF

clone size: NA
V gene: TRBV7-3
J gene: TRBJ2-3
CDR3 protein: CASSTTGPTDTQYF

clone size: NA
V gene: TRBV27
J gene: TRBJ1-2
CDR3 protein: CASSSLQGLQRGYTF

clone size: NA
V gene: TRBV7-9
J gene: TRBJ1-5
CDR3 protein: CASSLEGRGNQPQHF

clone size: NA
V gene: TRBV7-8
J gene: TRBJ2-1
CDR3 protein: CASSYESGRLYNEQFF

clone size: NA
V gene: TRBV7-3
J gene: TRBJ2-1
CDR3 protein: CASSRGTSGYNEQFF

clone size: NA
V gene: TRBV7-9
J gene: TRBJ2-2
CDR3 protein: CASSASGQGLRTGELFF

clone size: NA
V gene: TRBV19
J gene: TRBJ2-2
CDR3 protein: CASSIGGIRELFF

clone size: NA
V gene: TRBV11-2
J gene: TRBJ1-5
CDR3 protein: CASSKAGARGPQHF

clone size: NA
V gene: TRBV27
J gene: TRBJ2-7
CDR3 protein: CASSSRTGVGYEQYF

clone size: NA
V gene: TRBV5-1
J gene: TRBJ2-7
CDR3 protein: CASSFLGGGEQYF

clone size: NA
V gene: TRBV5-1
J gene: TRBJ2-3
CDR3 protein: CASSPRQGVTDTQYF

clone size: NA
V gene: TRBV6-4
J gene: TRBJ2-2
CDR3 protein: CASSVNGQGNTGELFF

clone size: NA
V gene: TRBV28
J gene: TRBJ1-1
CDR3 protein: CASTLDTQNTEAFF

clone size: NA
V gene: TRBV6-5
J gene: TRBJ1-5
CDR3 protein: CASSYSTGYQPQHF

clone size: NA
V gene: TRBV6-1
J gene: TRBJ2-5
CDR3 protein: CASSEVGHSQETQYF

clone size: once
V gene: TRBV2
J gene: TRBJ2-7
CDR3 protein: CASRPGQGAYEQYF

clone size: once
V gene: TRBV7-8
J gene: TRBJ2-1
CDR3 protein: CASSSSGMASSYNEQFF

clone size: NA
V gene: TRBV28
J gene: TRBJ2-3
CDR3 protein: CASSFQRFFDTQYF

clone size: NA
V gene: TRBV9
J gene: TRBJ2-7
CDR3 protein: CASSPQAGESYEQYF

clone size: NA
V gene: TRBV5-1
J gene: TRBJ1-1
CDR3 protein: CASSAVWAGTEAFF

clone size: few
V gene: TRBV4-2
J gene: TRBJ2-2
CDR3 protein: CASSPLAGDTGELFF

clone size: NA
V gene: TRBV6-1
J gene: TRBJ1-5
CDR3 protein: CASSGTGSIQPQHF

clone size: NA
V gene: TRBV9
J gene: TRBJ2-7
CDR3 protein: CASSVGGGLEQYF

clone size: once
V gene: TRBV7-8
J gene: TRBJ2-5
CDR3 protein: CATHRAGLPNQETQYF

clone size: NA
V gene: TRBV19
J gene: TRBJ2-7
CDR3 protein: CASSIQARGYEQYF

clone size: NA
V gene: TRBV29-1
J gene: TRBJ2-5
CDR3 protein: CSVEDWRVAETQYF

clone size: once
V gene: TRBV6-1
J gene: TRBJ2-7
CDR3 protein: CASSEFTETDYEQYF